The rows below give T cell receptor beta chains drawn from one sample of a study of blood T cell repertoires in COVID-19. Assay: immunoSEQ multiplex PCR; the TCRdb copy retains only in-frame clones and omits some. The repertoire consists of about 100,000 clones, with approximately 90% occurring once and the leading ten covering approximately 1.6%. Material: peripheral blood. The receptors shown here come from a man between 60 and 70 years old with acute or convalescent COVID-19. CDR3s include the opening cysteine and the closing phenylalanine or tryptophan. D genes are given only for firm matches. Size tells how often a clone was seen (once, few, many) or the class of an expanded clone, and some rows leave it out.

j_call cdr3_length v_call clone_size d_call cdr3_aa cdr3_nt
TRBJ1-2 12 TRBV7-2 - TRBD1 CASSSRGLGYTF TGTGCCAGCAGCTCCAGGGGGTTAGGCTACACCTTC
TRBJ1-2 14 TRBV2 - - CASSGNTAGYGYTF TGTGCCAGCAGCGGAAACACAGCGGGCTATGGCTACACCTTC
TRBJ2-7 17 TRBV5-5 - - CASSLAGQGPSSYEQYF TGTGCCAGCAGCTTGGCGGGCCAGGGCCCGAGCTCCTACGAGCAGTACTTC
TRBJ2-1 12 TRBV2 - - CASSLTDNEQFF TGTGCCAGCAGTCTGACAGACAATGAGCAGTTCTTC
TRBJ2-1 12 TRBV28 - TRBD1 CASGTGNNEQFF TGTGCCAGTGGGACAGGCAACAATGAGCAGTTCTTC
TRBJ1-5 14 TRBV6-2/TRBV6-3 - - CASSSTDRTQPQHF TGTGCCAGCAGTTCCACAGACAGGACTCAGCCCCAGCATTTT
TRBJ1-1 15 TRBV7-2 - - CASSLSSGMNTEAFF TGTGCCAGCAGCTTATCCTCAGGGATGAACACTGAAGCTTTCTTT
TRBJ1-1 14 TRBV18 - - CASSRPTEGTEAFF TGTGCCAGCTCACGCCCGACAGAAGGGACTGAAGCTTTCTTT
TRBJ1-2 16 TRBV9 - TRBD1 CASSVDVSTGGGGYTF TGTGCCAGCAGCGTAGATGTTAGCACAGGGGGCGGTGGCTACACCTTC
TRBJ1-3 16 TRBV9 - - CASSVGSGLFGNTIYF TGTGCCAGCAGCGTTGGGTCAGGGCTTTTTGGAAACACCATATATTTT
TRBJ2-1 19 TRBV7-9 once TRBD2 CASSDQRGTSGTSYNEQFF TGTGCCAGCAGCGATCAAAGGGGGACTAGCGGGACCTCCTACAATGAGCAGTTCTTC
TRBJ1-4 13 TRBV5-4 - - CASSLGTGEKLFF TGTGCCAGCAGCCTAGGGACTGGTGAAAAACTGTTTTTT
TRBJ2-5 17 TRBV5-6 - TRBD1 CASSLPRTGLPQETQYF TGTGCCAGCAGCTTGCCCCGGACAGGGCTCCCTCAAGAGACCCAGTACTTC
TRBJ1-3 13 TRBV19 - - CASSFQQGNTIYF TGTGCCAGTAGTTTTCAACAGGGAAACACCATATATTTT
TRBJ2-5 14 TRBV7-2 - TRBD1 CASSPDRYQETQYF TGTGCCAGCAGCCCGGACAGGTACCAAGAGACCCAGTACTTC
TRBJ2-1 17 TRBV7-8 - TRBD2 CASSLFPPGGRYNEQFF TGTGCCAGCAGCTTATTTCCCCCGGGAGGACGCTACAATGAGCAGTTCTTC
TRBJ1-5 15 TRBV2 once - CASRVKLDSNQPQHF TGTGCCAGCAGGGTCAAGCTAGATAGCAATCAGCCCCAGCATTTT
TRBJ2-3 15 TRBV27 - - CASSLSLENTDTQYF TGTGCCAGCAGTCTTTCCCTAGAGAACACAGATACGCAGTATTTT
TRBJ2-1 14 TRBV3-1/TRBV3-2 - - CASSQAGVHNEQFF TGTGCCAGCAGCCAAGCGGGTGTCCACAATGAGCAGTTCTTC
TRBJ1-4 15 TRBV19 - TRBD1 CASSSLVTGNEKLFF TGTGCCAGTAGTAGTTTGGTGACAGGGAACGAAAAACTGTTTTTT
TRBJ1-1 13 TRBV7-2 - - CASSQTLNTEAFF TGTGCCAGCAGCCAAACATTGAACACTGAAGCTTTCTTT
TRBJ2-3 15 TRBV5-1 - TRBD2 CASSLAASGRDTQYF TGCGCCAGCAGCTTGGCGGCTAGCGGGAGAGATACGCAGTATTTT
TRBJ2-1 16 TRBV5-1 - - CASSPEGTPAYNEQFF TGCGCCAGCAGCCCCGAAGGGACTCCGGCCTACAATGAGCAGTTCTTC
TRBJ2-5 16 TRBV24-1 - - CATSDWGGETQETQYF TGTGCCACCAGTGATTGGGGCGGTGAGACCCAAGAGACCCAGTACTTC
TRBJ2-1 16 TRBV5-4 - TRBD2 CASSSRTSGSYNEQFF TGTGCCAGCAGCTCCCGAACTAGCGGGAGTTACAATGAGCAGTTCTTC
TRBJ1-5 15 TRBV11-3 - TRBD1 CASSQGQGGNQPQHF TGTGCCAGCAGCCAAGGACAGGGGGGCAATCAGCCCCAGCATTTT
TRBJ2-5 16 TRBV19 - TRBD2 CASSRLAGGPPETQYF TGTGCCAGTAGTAGACTAGCGGGAGGGCCCCCAGAGACCCAGTACTTC
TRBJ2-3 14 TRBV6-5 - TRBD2 CAIRRGDSTDTQYF TGTGCCATCCGTCGGGGGGATAGCACAGATACGCAGTATTTT
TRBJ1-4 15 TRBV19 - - CASSIGTPTNEKLFF TGTGCCAGTAGTATCGGGACTCCAACTAATGAAAAACTGTTTTTT
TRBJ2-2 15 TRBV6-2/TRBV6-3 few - CASSYSTGSAGELFF TGTGCCAGCAGTTACTCGACGGGGTCGGCCGGGGAGCTGTTTTTT
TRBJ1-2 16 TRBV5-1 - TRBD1 CASSLLGQESNYGYTF TGCGCCAGCAGCCTCCTCGGACAGGAGTCTAACTATGGCTACACCTTC
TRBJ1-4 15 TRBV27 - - CASSLSSHRVEKLFF TGTGCCAGCAGTTTATCGAGCCACAGGGTTGAAAAACTGTTTTTT
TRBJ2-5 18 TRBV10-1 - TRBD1 CASSEGYGTGATQETQYF TGCGCCAGCAGTGAGGGTTACGGGACAGGGGCCACCCAAGAGACCCAGTACTTC
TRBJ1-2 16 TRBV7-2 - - CASSLDGATSYYGYTF TGTGCCAGCAGCTTAGATGGGGCAACCTCTTACTATGGCTACACCTTC
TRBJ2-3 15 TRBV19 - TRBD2 CASSRGTSGPDTQYF TGTGCCAGTAGTAGGGGAACTAGCGGCCCAGATACGCAGTATTTT
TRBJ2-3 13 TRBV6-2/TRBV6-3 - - CASSQDYTDTQYF TGTGCCAGCAGCCAAGACTACACAGATACGCAGTATTTT
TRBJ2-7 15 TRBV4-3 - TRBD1 CASSQETGISYEQYF TGCGCCAGCAGCCAAGAGACAGGGATCTCCTACGAGCAGTACTTC
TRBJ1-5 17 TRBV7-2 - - CASSLPGGVLGNQPQHF TGTGCCAGCAGCCTCCCGGGGGGCGTATTAGGCAATCAGCCCCAGCATTTT
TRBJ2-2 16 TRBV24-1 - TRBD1 CATSDLQGANTGELFF TGTGCCACCAGTGATTTGCAGGGGGCGAACACCGGGGAGCTGTTTTTT
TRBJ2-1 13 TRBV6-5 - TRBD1 CASGRDRVHEQFF TGTGCCAGCGGCCGCGACAGGGTCCATGAGCAGTTCTTC
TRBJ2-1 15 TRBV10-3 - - CAISDPVTRYNEQFF TGTGCCATCAGTGACCCTGTGACAAGGTACAATGAGCAGTTCTTC
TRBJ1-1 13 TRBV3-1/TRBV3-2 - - CASSQGGRTEAFF TGTGCCAGCAGCCAAGGGGGGAGGACTGAAGCTTTCTTT
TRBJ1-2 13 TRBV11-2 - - CASSPRATYGYTF TGTGCCAGCAGCCCGAGGGCTACCTATGGCTACACCTTC
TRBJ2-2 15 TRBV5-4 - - CASSLSEVESGELFF TGTGCCAGCAGCTTGTCAGAGGTTGAATCCGGGGAGCTGTTTTTT
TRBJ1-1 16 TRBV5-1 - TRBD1 CASSTLTGTEGTEAFF TGCGCCAGCAGCACTTTGACAGGGACGGAGGGCACTGAAGCTTTCTTT
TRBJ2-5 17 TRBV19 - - CASSIGGGGWYQETQYF TGTGCCAGTAGTATCGGGGGTGGCGGTTGGTACCAAGAGACCCAGTACTTC
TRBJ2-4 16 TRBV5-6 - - CASSSVKIGAKNIQYF TGTGCCAGCAGCTCGGTTAAAATTGGGGCGAAAAACATTCAGTACTTC
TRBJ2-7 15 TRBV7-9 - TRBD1 CASSFRQGLLYEQYF TGTGCCAGCAGCTTTCGACAGGGTTTACTCTACGAGCAGTACTTC
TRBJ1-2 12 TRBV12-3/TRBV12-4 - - CASREVGSGYTF TGTGCCAGCAGAGAGGTCGGATCCGGCTACACCTTC
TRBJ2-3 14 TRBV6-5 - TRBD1 CASRQGTITDTQYF TGTGCCAGCAGACAGGGGACAATTACAGATACGCAGTATTTT
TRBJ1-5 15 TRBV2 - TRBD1 CASSAGQGAGQPQHF TGTGCCAGCAGCGCGGGACAGGGGGCAGGTCAGCCCCAGCATTTT
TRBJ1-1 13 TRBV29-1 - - CSVDEKMNTEAFF TGCAGCGTTGATGAGAAGATGAACACTGAAGCTTTCTTT